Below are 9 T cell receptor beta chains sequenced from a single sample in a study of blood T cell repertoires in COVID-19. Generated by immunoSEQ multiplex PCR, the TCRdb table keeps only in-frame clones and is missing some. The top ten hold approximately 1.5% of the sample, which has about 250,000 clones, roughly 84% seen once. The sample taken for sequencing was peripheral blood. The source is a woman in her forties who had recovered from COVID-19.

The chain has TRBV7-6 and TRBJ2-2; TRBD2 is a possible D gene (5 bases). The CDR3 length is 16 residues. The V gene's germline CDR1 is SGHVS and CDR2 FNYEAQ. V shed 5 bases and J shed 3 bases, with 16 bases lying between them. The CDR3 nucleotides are TGTGCCAGCAGCGCCGGTAGTCGAGGGTACACCGGGGAGCTGTTTTTT. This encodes CASSAGSRGYTGELFF.

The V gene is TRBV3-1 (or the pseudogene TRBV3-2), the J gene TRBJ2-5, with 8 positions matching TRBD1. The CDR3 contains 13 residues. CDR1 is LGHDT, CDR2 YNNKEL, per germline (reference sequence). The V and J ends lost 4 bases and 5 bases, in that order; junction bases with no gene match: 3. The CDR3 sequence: CASSRTGWETQYF. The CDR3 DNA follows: TGTGCCAGCAGCCGGACAGGGTGGGAGACCCAGTACTTC.

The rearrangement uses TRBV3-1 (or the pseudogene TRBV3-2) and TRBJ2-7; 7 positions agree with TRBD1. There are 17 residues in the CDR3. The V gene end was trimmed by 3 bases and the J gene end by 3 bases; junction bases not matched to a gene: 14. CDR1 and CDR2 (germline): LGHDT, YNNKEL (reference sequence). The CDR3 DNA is TGTGCCAGCAGCCACACCGGACCGGGACAGAGAATCTACGAGCAGTACTTC. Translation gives CASSHTGPGQRIYEQYF.

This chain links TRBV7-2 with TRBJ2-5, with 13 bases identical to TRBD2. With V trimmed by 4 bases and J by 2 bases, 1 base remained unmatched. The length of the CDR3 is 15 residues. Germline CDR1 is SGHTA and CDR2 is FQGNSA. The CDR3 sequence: CASSSGLAGQETQYF. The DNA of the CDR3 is TGTGCCAGCAGCTCGGGACTAGCGGGGCAAGAGACCCAGTACTTC.

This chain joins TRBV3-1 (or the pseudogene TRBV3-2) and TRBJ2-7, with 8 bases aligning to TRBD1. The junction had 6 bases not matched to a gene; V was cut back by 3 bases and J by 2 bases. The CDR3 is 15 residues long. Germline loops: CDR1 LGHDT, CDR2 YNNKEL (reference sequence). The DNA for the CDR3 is TGTGCCAGCAGCCAGGCTGGGACAGGAGCCTACGAGCAGTACTTC. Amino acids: CASSQAGTGAYEQYF.

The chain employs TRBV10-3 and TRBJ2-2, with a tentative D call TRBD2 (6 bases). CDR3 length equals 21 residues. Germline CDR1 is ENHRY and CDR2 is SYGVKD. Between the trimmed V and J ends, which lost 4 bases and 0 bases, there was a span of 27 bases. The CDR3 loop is CAISVGTIRDSIKSNTGELFF. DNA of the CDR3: TGTGCCATCAGTGTGGGAACGATTAGGGACTCGATCAAGTCGAACACCGGGGAGCTGTTTTTT.

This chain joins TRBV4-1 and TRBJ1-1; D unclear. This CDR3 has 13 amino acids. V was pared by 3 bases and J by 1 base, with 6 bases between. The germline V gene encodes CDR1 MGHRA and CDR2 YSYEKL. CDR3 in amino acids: CASSHGRNTEAFF. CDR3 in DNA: TGCGCCAGCAGCCATGGGAGGAACACTGAAGCTTTCTTT.

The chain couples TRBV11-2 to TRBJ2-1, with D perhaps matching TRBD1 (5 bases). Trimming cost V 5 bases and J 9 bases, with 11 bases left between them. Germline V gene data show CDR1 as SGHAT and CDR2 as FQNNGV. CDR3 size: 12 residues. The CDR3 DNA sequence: TGTGCCAGCAGCCCGCAGGGTTTTGAGCAGTTCTTC. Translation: CASSPQGFEQFF.

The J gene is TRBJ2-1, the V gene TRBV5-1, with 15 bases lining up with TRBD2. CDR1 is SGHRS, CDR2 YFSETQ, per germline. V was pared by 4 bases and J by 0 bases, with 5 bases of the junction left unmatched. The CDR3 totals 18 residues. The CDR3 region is CASSARTSGGGSYNEQFF. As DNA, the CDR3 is TGCGCCAGCAGCGCGAGGACTAGCGGGGGGGGCTCCTACAATGAGCAGTTCTTC. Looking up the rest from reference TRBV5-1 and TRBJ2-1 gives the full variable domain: KAGVTQTPRYLIKTRGQQVTLSCSPISGHRSVSWYQQTPGQGLQFLFEYFSETQRNKGNFPGRFSGRQFSNSRSEMNVSTLELGDSALYLCASSARTSGGGSYNEQFFGPGTRLTVL.